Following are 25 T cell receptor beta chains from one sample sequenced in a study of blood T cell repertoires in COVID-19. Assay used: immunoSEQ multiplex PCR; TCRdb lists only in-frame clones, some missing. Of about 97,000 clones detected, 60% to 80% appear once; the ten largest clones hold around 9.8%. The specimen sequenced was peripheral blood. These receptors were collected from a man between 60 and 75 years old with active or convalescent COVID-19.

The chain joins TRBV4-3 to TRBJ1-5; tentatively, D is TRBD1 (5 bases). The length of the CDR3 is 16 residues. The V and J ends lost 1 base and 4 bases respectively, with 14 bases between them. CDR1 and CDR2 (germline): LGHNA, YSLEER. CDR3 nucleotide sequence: TGCGCCAGCAGCCAAGGGGGGGGTTTTGCAAATCAGCCCCAGCATTTT. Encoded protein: CASSQGGGFANQPQHF.

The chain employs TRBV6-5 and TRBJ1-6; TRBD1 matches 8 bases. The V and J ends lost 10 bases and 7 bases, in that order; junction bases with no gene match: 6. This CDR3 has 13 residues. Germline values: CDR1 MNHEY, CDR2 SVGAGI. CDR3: CAIRRTGNSPLHF. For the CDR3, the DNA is TGTGCCATCAGGCGGACAGGGAATTCACCCCTCCACTTT.

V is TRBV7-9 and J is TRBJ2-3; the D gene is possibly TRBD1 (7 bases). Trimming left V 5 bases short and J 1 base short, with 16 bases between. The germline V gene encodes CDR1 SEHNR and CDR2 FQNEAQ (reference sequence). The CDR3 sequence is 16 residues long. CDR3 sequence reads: CASSPRGTERTDTQYF. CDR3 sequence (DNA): TGTGCCAGCAGCCCTCGGGGGACAGAACGCACAGATACGCAGTATTTT.

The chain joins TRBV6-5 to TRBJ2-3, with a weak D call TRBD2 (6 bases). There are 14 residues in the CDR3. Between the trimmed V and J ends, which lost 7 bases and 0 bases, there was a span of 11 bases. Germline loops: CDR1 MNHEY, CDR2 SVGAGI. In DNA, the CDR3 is TGTGCCAGCACCATAGGAGGGAGCACAGATACGCAGTATTTT. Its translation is CASTIGGSTDTQYF.

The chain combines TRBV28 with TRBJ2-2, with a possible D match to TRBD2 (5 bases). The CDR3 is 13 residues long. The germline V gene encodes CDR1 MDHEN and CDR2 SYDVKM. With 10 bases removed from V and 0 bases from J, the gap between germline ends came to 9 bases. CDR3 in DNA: TGTGCCATCCGGACTTCGAACACCGGGGAGCTGTTTTTT. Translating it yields CAIRTSNTGELFF.

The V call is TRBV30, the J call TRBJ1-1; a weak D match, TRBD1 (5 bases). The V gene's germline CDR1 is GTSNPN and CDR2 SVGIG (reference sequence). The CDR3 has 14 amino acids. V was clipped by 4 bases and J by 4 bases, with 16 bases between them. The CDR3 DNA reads TGTGCCTGGAATATTCGTGGGGGGTTCACTGAAGCTTTCTTT. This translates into CAWNIRGGFTEAFF.

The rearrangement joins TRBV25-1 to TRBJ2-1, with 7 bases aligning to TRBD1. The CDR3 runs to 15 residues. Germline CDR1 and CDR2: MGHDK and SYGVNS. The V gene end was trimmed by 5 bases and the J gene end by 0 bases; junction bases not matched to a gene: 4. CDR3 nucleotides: TGTGCCAGCAGTTCAGCAGGGGGCTCCTACAATGAGCAGTTCTTC. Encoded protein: CASSSAGGSYNEQFF.

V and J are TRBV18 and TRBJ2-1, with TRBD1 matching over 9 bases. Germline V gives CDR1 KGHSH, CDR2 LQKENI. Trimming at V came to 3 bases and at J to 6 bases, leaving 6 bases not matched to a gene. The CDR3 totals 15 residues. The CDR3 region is CASSPGGQGLNEQFF. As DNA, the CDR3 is TGTGCCAGCTCACCCGGCGGACAGGGGCTCAATGAGCAGTTCTTC.

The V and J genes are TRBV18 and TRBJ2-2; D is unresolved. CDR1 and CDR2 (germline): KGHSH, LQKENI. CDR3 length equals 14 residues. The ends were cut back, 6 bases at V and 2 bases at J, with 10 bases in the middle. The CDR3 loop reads CASSELPNTGELFF. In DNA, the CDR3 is TGTGCCAGCTCTGAACTCCCTAACACCGGGGAGCTGTTTTTT.

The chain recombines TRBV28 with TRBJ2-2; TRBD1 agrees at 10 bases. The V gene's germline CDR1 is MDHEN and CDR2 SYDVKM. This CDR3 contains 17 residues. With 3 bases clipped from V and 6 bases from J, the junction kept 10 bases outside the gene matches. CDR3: CASSLPPGQGSSGELFF. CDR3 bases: TGTGCCAGCAGTTTGCCTCCGGGACAGGGGAGCTCCGGGGAGCTGTTTTTT.

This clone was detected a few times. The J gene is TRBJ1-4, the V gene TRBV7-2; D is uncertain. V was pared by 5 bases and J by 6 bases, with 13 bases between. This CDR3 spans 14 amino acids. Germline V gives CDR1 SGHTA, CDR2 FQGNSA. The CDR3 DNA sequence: TGTGCCAGCAGCCTGAGAAGGAGGGATGAAAAACTGTTTTTT. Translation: CASSLRRRDEKLFF.

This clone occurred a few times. CDR3 in amino acids: CASSPRAYNEQFF. The CDR3 bases are TGTGCCAGCAGCCCCCGGGCCTACAATGAGCAGTTCTTC. J is TRBJ2-1 and V is TRBV9; D remains ambiguous. V was clipped by 4 bases and J by 2 bases, with 7 bases between them. The V gene's germline CDR1 is SGDLS and CDR2 YYNGEE. CDR3 length: 13 amino acids.

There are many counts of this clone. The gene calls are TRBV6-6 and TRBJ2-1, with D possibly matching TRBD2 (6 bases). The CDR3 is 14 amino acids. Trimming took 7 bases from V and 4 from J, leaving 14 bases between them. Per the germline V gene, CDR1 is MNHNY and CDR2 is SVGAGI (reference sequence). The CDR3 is CASTQMGGYNEQFF. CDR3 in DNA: TGTGCCAGCACCCAAATGGGGGGTTACAATGAGCAGTTCTTC.

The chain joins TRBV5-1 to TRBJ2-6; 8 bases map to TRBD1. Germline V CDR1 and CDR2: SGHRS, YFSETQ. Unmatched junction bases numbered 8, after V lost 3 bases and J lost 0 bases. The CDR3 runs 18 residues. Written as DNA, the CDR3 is TGCGCCAGCAGCTCCACAGGGGGATTTCTCTCTGGGGCCAACGTCCTGACTTTC. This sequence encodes CASSSTGGFLSGANVLTF.

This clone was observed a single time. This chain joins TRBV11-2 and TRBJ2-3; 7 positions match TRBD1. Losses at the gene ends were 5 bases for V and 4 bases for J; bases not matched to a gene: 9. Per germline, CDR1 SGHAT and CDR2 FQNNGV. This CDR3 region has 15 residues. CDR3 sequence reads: CASSPRQGMADTQYF. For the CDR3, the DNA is TGTGCCAGCAGCCCCCGACAGGGAATGGCAGATACGCAGTATTTT.

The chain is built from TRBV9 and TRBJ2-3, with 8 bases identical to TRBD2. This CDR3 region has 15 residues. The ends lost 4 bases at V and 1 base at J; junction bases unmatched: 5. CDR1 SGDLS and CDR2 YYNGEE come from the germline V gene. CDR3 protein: CASSILTSGTDTQYF. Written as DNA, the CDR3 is TGTGCCAGCAGCATACTGACTAGCGGCACAGATACGCAGTATTTT.

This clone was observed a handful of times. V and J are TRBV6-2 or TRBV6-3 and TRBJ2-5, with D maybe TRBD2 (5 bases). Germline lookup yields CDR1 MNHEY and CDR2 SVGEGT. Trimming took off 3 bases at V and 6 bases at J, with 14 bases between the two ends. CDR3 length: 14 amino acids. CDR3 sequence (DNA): TGTGCCAGCAGTTATCGAACTAGTATGAAGACCCAGTACTTC. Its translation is CASSYRTSMKTQYF.

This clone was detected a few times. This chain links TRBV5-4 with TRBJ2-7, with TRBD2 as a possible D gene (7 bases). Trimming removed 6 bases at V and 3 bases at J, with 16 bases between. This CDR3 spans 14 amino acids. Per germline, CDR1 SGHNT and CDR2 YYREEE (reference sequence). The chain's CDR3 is CASTRAGAVYEQYV. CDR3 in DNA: TGTGCCAGCACCCGGGCGGGGGCTGTCTACGAGCAGTACGTC.

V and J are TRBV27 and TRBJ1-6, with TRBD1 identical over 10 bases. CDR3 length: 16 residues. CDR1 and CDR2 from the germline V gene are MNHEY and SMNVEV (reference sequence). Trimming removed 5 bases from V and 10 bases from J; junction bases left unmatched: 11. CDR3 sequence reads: CASSRTWTGGYSPLHF. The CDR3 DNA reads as TGTGCCAGCAGTCGCACATGGACAGGGGGATACTCACCCCTCCACTTT.

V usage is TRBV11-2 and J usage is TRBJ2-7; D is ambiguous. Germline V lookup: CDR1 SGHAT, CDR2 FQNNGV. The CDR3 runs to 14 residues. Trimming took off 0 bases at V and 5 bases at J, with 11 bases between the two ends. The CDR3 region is CASSLDVATHEQYF. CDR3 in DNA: TGTGCCAGCAGCTTAGATGTAGCCACCCACGAGCAGTACTTC. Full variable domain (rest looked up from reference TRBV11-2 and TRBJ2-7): EAGVAQSPRYKIIEKRQSVAFWCNPISGHATLYWYQQILGQGPKLLIQFQNNGVVDDSQLPKDRFSAERLKGVDSTLKIQPAKLEDSAVYLCASSLDVATHEQYFGPGTRLTVT.

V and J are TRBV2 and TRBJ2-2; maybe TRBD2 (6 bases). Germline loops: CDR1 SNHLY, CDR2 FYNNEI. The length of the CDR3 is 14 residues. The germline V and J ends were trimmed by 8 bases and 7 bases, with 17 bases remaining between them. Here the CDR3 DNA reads TGTGCCAGCTCCAGAAGGAGGGGCCTCGGGGAGCTGTTTTTT. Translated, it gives CASSRRRGLGELFF.

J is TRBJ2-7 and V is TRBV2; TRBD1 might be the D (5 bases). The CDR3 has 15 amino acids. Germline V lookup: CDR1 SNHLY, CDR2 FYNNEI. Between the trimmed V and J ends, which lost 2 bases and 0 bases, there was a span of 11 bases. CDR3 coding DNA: TGTGCCAGCAGTGAACAGGGTGACTTCTCCTACGAGCAGTACTTC. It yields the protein CASSEQGDFSYEQYF.

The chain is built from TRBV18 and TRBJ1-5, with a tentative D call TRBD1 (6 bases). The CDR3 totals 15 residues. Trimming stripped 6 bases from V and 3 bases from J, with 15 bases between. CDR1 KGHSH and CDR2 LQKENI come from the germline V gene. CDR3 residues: CASSSLGQNNQPQHF. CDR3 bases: TGTGCCAGCTCGTCCCTTGGACAGAACAATCAGCCCCAGCATTTT.

CDR3 coding DNA: TGTGCCAGCAGTCGGGGGACAGGGGGTGCCCTGAACGGATACTACACCTTC. This codes for CASSRGTGGALNGYYTF. This chain links TRBV6-6 with TRBJ1-2; 11 nucleotides align to TRBD1. This CDR3 is 17 amino acids long. CDR1 is MNHNY, CDR2 SVGAGI, per germline (reference sequence). After removal of 5 bases from V and 10 bases from J, the junction contained 18 bases not matched to a gene.

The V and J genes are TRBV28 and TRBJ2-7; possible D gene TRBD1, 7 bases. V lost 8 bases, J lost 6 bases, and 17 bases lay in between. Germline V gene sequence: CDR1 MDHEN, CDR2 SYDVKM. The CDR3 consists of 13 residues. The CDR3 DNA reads TGTGCCAGCTCACGGAGGGACAGTTCCGAGCAGTACTTC. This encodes CASSRRDSSEQYF.